This TCR beta chain was observed in a study of early T cells in non-severe SARS-CoV-2 infection. The wider study: RNA in bulk from unsorted whole blood was sequenced, and chains were unpaired.

CDR3 length: 15 amino acids. This clonotype was picked up many times. MiXCR was run by TCRdb on the 5' RACE reads, yielding one entry per CDR3 protein. The data contain over 25,000 distinct CDR3 sequences, more than 6% of them singletons. This sequence joins TRBV21-1 and TRBJ2-5; TRBD1 is taken as the D call from the table, unchecked against the DNA. TRBV21-1 is noted as a pseudogene. The source material was whole blood. This receptor was taken from an adult who was a healthcare worker with PCR-confirmed SARS-CoV-2 infection or an uninfected control (not recorded which). CDR3 sequence (DNA): TGTGCCAGCAGCAACCTGGGACAGGGGTACGAGACCCAGTACTTC. Protein product: CASSNLGQGYETQYF.